This entry features one TCR beta chain sequence. Its specificity is not known. The germline V gene has CDR1 SGHNT and CDR2 YYREEE (reference sequence). V trimming: 0 bases; J trimming: 4 bases; junction bases outside the gene matches: 2. This CDR3 has 15 residues. Method: immunoSEQ multiplex PCR; TCRdb's copy keeps in-frame clones and lacks some. The table has tens of thousands of clones, 90% seen once. The source of the sample is a study of T cell responses to AZD1222 COVID-19 vaccine. Study-wide findings and caveats: Clonal diversity may have been underestimated, and the donors were mostly white British, with more females than males.

The chain links TRBV5-4 to TRBJ1-1, with 11 bases that match TRBD1. The clonotype was recovered from an adult who received the AZD1222 COVID-19 vaccine. Sequenced here: peripheral blood, sampled 28 days after the second AZD1222 dose. The CDR3 region has the DNA TGTGCCAGCAGCTTGGGGGGGACAGGGGGCACTGAAGCTTTCTTT. It codes for CASSLGGTGGTEAFF. The full variable domain, rest sourced from reference TRBV5-4 and TRBJ1-1, is ETGVTQSPTHLIKTRGQQVTLRCSSQSGHNTVSWYQQALGQGPQFIFQYYREEENGRGNFPPRFSGLQFPNYSSELNVNALELDDSALYLCASSLGGTGGTEAFFGQGTRLTVV.